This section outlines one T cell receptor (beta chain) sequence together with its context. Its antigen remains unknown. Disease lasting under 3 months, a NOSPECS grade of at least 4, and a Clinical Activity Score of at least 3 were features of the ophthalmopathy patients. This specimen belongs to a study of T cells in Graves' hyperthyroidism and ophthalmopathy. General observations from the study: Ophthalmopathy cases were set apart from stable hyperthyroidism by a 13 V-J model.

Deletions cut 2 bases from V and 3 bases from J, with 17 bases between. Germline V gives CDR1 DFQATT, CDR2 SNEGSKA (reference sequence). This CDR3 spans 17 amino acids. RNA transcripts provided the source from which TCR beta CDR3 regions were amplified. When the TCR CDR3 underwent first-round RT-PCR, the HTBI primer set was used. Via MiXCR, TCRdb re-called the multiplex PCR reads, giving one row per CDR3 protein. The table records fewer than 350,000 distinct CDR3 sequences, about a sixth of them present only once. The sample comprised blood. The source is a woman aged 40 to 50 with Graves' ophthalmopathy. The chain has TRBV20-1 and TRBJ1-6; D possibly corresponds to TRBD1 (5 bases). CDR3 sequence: CSARSRTRHFYNSPLHF. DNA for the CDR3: TGCAGTGCTAGATCCCGGACACGCCACTTCTATAATTCACCCCTCCACTTT.